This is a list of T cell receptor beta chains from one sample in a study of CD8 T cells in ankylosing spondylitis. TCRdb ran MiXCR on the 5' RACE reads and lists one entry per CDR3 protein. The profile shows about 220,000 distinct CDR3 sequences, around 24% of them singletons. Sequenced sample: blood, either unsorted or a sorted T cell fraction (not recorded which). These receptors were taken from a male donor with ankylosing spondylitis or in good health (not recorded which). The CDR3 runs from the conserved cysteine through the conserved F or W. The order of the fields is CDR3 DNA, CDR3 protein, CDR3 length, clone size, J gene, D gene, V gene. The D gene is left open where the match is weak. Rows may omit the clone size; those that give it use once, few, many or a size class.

TGTGCCAGCAGTCGACTAGCGGGAGGGCCGGGCGGGGAGCTGTTTTTT CASSRLAGGPGGELFF 16 . TRBJ2-2 TRBD2 TRBV3-1
TGTGCCAGCAGTGAGGCGGGAGTTCTAGAGACCCAGTACTTC CASSEAGVLETQYF 14 . TRBJ2-5 TRBD2 TRBV25-1
TGTGCCAGCAGCCAAACAGGGGGGTCACCCCTCCACTTT CASSQTGGSPLHF 13 few TRBJ1-6 TRBD1 TRBV7-2
TGTGCCAGCAGCTTTAGGCTAGCGGGACGGACCGGGGAGCTGTTTTTT CASSFRLAGRTGELFF 16 many TRBJ2-2 TRBD2 TRBV11-2
TGTGCCAGCAGTTCCCGGACTAGCGGGATTGGGGATACGCAGTATTTT CASSSRTSGIGDTQYF 16 many TRBJ2-3 TRBD2 TRBV12-3/TRBV12-4
TGTGCCAGCAGGGCACAGGGGAGCTCCTACGAGCAGTACTTC CASRAQGSSYEQYF 14 . TRBJ2-7 TRBD1 TRBV6-1
TGCAGTGCTAGAGATCCCCGGACTACTGCCTACGAGCAGTACTTC CSARDPRTTAYEQYF 15 . TRBJ2-7 . TRBV20-1
TGCGCCAGCAGCCAAGCGGTAAAAACAGTCGAAAAACTGTTTTTT CASSQAVKTVEKLFF 15 few TRBJ1-4 . TRBV4-1
TGTGCCAGCACCCAAGGGATGTCCACCGGGGAGCTGTTTTTT CASTQGMSTGELFF 14 . TRBJ2-2 . TRBV6-2/TRBV6-3
TGTGCCAGCAGAGCCGGGACTAGCGGGGTGAGCTCCTACGAGCAGTACTTC CASRAGTSGVSSYEQYF 17 few TRBJ2-7 TRBD2 TRBV12-3/TRBV12-4
TGCGCCAGCAGCTTGGGCGGGAACCCACAAGAGACCCAGTACTTC CASSLGGNPQETQYF 15 many TRBJ2-5 . TRBV5-1